These 28 T cell receptor beta chains share one sample of origin, sequenced in a study of T cells in Graves' hyperthyroidism and ophthalmopathy. TCR beta CDR3 regions were amplified from RNA transcripts. During a first-round RT-PCR of the TCR CDR3, the HTBI primer set was used. TCRdb redid the calling of the multiplex PCR reads with MiXCR, one entry per CDR3 protein. The sample records fewer than 500,000 distinct CDR3 sequences, roughly 14% being singletons. Material: blood. The origin of the receptors is a man younger than 30 with Graves' ophthalmopathy.

The sample holds many counts of this clonotype. The chain joins TRBV11-2 to TRBJ2-3; D not certain. CDR1 and CDR2 from the germline V gene are SGHAT and FQNNGV. The CDR3 has 12 amino acids. The germline V and J ends were trimmed by 4 bases and 4 bases, with 6 bases remaining between them. Written as DNA, the CDR3 is TGTGCCAGCAGCTCACGCGCAGATACGCAGTATTTT. Translated: CASSSRADTQYF.

This clonotype was seen more than once but under ten times. This chain joins TRBV7-9 and TRBJ2-1; the match to TRBD1 covers 9 bases. CDR1 SEHNR and CDR2 FQNEAQ come from the germline V gene (reference sequence). The CDR3 covers 14 residues. The V gene end was trimmed by 4 bases and the J gene end by 8 bases; junction bases not matched to a gene: 6. CDR3 protein: CASSSGTGRHEQFF. The CDR3 DNA reads TGTGCCAGCAGCTCTGGGACAGGGCGCCATGAGCAGTTCTTC.

This clonotype occurred many times. The chain combines TRBV7-9 with TRBJ2-3; TRBD2 is a possible D gene (6 bases). Per germline, CDR1 SEHNR and CDR2 FQNEAQ (reference sequence). Trimming took 1 base from V and 0 from J, leaving 11 bases between them. The CDR3 runs 16 residues. The CDR3 DNA follows: TGTGCCAGCAGCTTAGGTCGGGAGTACAGCACAGATACGCAGTATTTT. Protein sequence: CASSLGREYSTDTQYF.

This chain joins TRBV7-2 and TRBJ2-2; D tentatively fits TRBD1 or TRBD2 (6 bases each). V lost 5 bases and J 3 bases, leaving 13 bases between the germline ends. Germline assignment: CDR1 SGHTA and CDR2 FQGNSA. CDR3 size: 15 residues. This CDR3 is CASSPGAAYTGELFF. As DNA, the CDR3 is TGTGCCAGCAGCCCGGGGGCTGCTTACACCGGGGAGCTGTTTTTT. The full variable domain, its missing parts supplied by reference TRBV7-2 and TRBJ2-2, is GAGVSQSPSNKVTEKGKDVELRCDPISGHTALYWYRQSLGQGLEFLIYFQGNSAPDKSGLPSDRFSAERTGGSVSTLTIQRTQQEDSAVYLCASSPGAAYTGELFFGEGSRLTVL.

Note on this clonotype: Its ends do not fully match the called genes, so a read error is possible. This sequence joins TRBV20-1 and TRBJ2-5; no clear D gene. Germline CDR1 DFQATT, CDR2 SNEGSKA (reference sequence). There are 14 residues in the CDR3. This CDR3 is CSARGVLDQEAQYF. The CDR3 DNA follows: TGCAGTGCTAGAGGCGTGTTAGACCAAGAGGCCCAGTACTTC.

This clonotype turned up a few times. The J gene is TRBJ1-2, the V gene TRBV5-4, with 9 bases identical to TRBD1. The CDR3 is 17 amino acids. V was pared by 4 bases and J by 2 bases, with 12 bases of the junction left unmatched. Germline CDR1 SGHNT, CDR2 YYREEE (reference sequence). The CDR3: CASSPTGGGRSNYGYTF. The CDR3 DNA is TGTGCCAGCAGCCCGACAGGGGGAGGTCGGTCGAACTATGGCTACACCTTC.

This clonotype appeared a few times. The chain employs TRBV29-1 and TRBJ2-3; 9 bases are a match to TRBD2. Unmatched junction bases numbered 7, after V lost 3 bases and J lost 0 bases. The CDR3 length is 16 residues. Germline V lookup: CDR1 SQVTM, CDR2 ANQGSEA. As DNA, the CDR3 is TGCAGCGTTGAGGGTAGCGGGGGAGCTAGCACAGATACGCAGTATTTT. It specifies CSVEGSGGASTDTQYF.

This clonotype was counted at least ten times. The gene calls are TRBV3-1 and TRBJ2-5; 8 bases agree with TRBD2. The V gene's germline CDR1 is LGHDT and CDR2 YNNKEL (reference sequence). CDR3 length: 13 residues. The V gene end was trimmed by 5 bases and the J gene end by 5 bases; junction bases not matched to a gene: 4. CDR3 bases: TGTGCCAGCAGCTCCACGGGGGGGGAGACCCAGTACTTC. Translation gives CASSSTGGETQYF.

This clonotype was observed a few times. This sequence joins TRBV20-1 and TRBJ2-2; 7 bases map to TRBD1. Germline lookup yields CDR1 DFQATT and CDR2 SNEGSKA (reference sequence). This CDR3 contains 12 residues. In DNA form, the CDR3 reads TGCAGGAGGAGACCGGGACAGCGCCAGCTGTTTTTT. Its protein is CRRRPGQRQLFF.

This clonotype was seen only a few times. The V gene is TRBV19, the J gene TRBJ1-5; 7 bases fit TRBD1. Germline V gives CDR1 LNHDA, CDR2 SQIVND (reference sequence). The CDR3 sequence is 16 residues long. V shed 0 bases and J 7 bases; nucleotides not matched to a gene: 9. The CDR3: CASSIDFYRGRQPQHF. DNA for the CDR3: TGTGCCAGTAGTATAGATTTTTACAGGGGACGGCAGCCCCAGCATTTT.

This clonotype was seen at least ten times. CDR3 sequence (DNA): TGCGCCAGCAGCTTGTGGGGGTCCCAAGAGACCCAGTACTTC. It is translated as CASSLWGSQETQYF. The chain employs TRBV5-1 and TRBJ2-5; D is tentatively TRBD1 or TRBD2 (5 bases each). V was clipped by 1 base and J by 1 base, with 8 bases between them. The length of the CDR3 is 14 residues. The germline CDR1 and CDR2 sequences are SGHRS and YFSETQ.

This clonotype was counted ten times or more. The chain recombines TRBV5-5 with TRBJ1-5; 9 nucleotides align to TRBD1. Germline V gives CDR1 SGHKS, CDR2 YYEKEE (reference sequence). V lost 0 bases and J lost 6; bases outside the gene matches: 4. The CDR3 consists of 15 residues. This CDR3 reads CASSLGTGESQPQHF. The CDR3, as DNA: TGTGCCAGCAGCTTGGGGACAGGGGAGAGTCAGCCCCAGCATTTT. The full variable domain, completed using reference TRBV5-5 and TRBJ1-5, is DAGVTQSPTHLIKTRGQQVTLRCSPISGHKSVSWYQQVLGQGPQFIFQYYEKEERGRGNFPDRFSARQFPNYSSELNVNALLLGDSALYLCASSLGTGESQPQHFGDGTRLSIL.

This clonotype has at least ten counts. CDR3 region: CASSPNGGGGETQYF. The DNA of the CDR3 is TGTGCCAGCAGCCCAAACGGGGGAGGAGGAGAGACCCAGTACTTC. This rearrangement joins TRBV7-8 to TRBJ2-5; maybe TRBD2 (6 bases). Germline V lookup: CDR1 SGHVS, CDR2 FQNEAQ. The CDR3 extends over 15 amino acids. The V end lost 5 bases, the J end lost 4 bases, and 17 bases lay between the germline ends.

The V gene is TRBV6-1, the J gene TRBJ2-2; D may be TRBD1 (6 bases). The CDR3 has 12 residues. Trimming took 11 bases from V and 4 from J, leaving 11 bases between them. CDR1 is MNHNS and CDR2 is SASEGT in the germline V gene. The CDR3 DNA reads TGTGCCGCTGACAGGTTCACCGGGGAGCTGTTTTTT. Protein product: CAADRFTGELFF.

This clonotype was seen once. V and J are TRBV30 and TRBJ1-2, with D perhaps TRBD1 (5 bases). This CDR3 is 14 amino acids long. The germline V and J ends were trimmed by 2 bases and 8 bases, with 18 bases remaining between them. Germline V gives CDR1 GTSNPN, CDR2 SVGIG (reference sequence). Here the CDR3 DNA reads TGTGCCTGGAGTAAGGGCAGGGACTATGGGGGCTACACCTTC. Its translation: CAWSKGRDYGGYTF.

Concerning this clonotype: This may arise from a read error, as a much more abundant clone is one base away. CDR3 coding DNA: TGTGCCAGCTCTGTCGACAGACACTCTGACTATGGCTACACCTTC. Residues: CASSVDRHSDYGYTF. V usage is TRBV18 and J usage is TRBJ1-2; maybe TRBD1 (5 bases). The CDR3 length is 15 residues. Trimming pared 6 bases from V and 3 bases from J, leaving 17 bases between. Per the germline V gene, CDR1 is KGHSH and CDR2 is LQKENI.

This clonotype came up many times. The V call is TRBV2, the J call TRBJ2-3; 10 nucleotides line up with TRBD2. V shed 4 bases and J 2 bases; nucleotides not matched to a gene: 6. The V gene's germline CDR1 is SNHLY and CDR2 FYNNEI. The CDR3 extends over 16 amino acids. The DNA of the CDR3 is TGTGCCAGCAGTGTATTAGCGGGGGGTAACACAGATACGCAGTATTTT. Translated: CASSVLAGGNTDTQYF.

This clonotype was found a few times. CDR3 in DNA: TGCGCCAGCAGCTTGTTGGGGTTTGGAGAGACCCAGTACTTC. Its translation: CASSLLGFGETQYF. The chain joins TRBV5-1 to TRBJ2-5; D ambiguous. V shed 1 base and J shed 4 bases, with 11 bases lying between them. The CDR3 spans 14 residues. Germline-derived CDR1 and CDR2 are SGHRS and YFSETQ.

This clonotype was observed at least ten times. The chain joins TRBV12-5 to TRBJ1-2; D is uncertain. Per the germline V gene, CDR1 is LGHNT and CDR2 is FRNRAP. This CDR3 has 15 amino acids. V shed 0 bases and J shed 8 bases, with 16 bases lying between them. CDR3 coding DNA: TGTGCTAGTGGTTTGGTGGCCCGGGATCTGAACGGCTACACCTTC. Its protein product is CASGLVARDLNGYTF.

This clonotype was counted a few times. Given a much more abundant clone one base away, this may be a read error. The chain is built from TRBV12-3 or TRBV12-4 and TRBJ2-3; D is uncertain. This CDR3 comprises 12 residues. The CDR3 loop is CAGSISADTQYF. The DNA of the CDR3 is TGTGCCGGCAGTATCAGCGCAGATACGCAGTATTTT.

This chain uses TRBV7-6 with TRBJ1-5; possible D gene TRBD1, 6 bases. This CDR3 contains 14 residues. The V end lost 8 bases, the J end lost 6 bases, and 17 bases lay between the germline ends. The germline V gene has CDR1 SGHVS and CDR2 FNYEAQ. CDR3 residues: CASSDEQGGQPQHF. The CDR3 DNA reads as TGTGCCAGCTCAGATGAACAGGGAGGTCAGCCCCAGCATTTT.

The V and J genes are TRBV5-1 and TRBJ1-4, with TRBD1 as a possible D gene (5 bases). Trimming removed 8 bases from V and 6 bases from J, with 8 bases in between. The CDR3 runs to 11 residues. Germline V gene sequence: CDR1 SGHRS, CDR2 YFSETQ. The DNA of the CDR3 is TGCGCCAGTCAGGGAGATGAAAAACTGTTTTTT. Translating it yields CASQGDEKLFF.

This chain joins TRBV10-3 and TRBJ2-1; TRBD2 matches at 9 bases. J lost 0 bases, V lost 3 bases, and 9 bases had no gene match. This CDR3 has 18 amino acids. Germline V CDR1 and CDR2: ENHRY, SYGVKD. The CDR3 here is CAISDKREVWGSYNEQFF. CDR3 coding DNA: TGTGCCATCAGTGATAAGCGGGAGGTCTGGGGCTCCTACAATGAGCAGTTCTTC.

About this clonotype: One base away lies a much larger clone, so this may be a sequencing read error. This chain connects TRBV11-3 to TRBJ2-7, with D perhaps given as TRBD1 or TRBD2 (5 bases each). Germline V lookup: CDR1 SGHNT, CDR2 YENEEA. The CDR3 has 15 amino acids. CDR3 bases: TGTGTCAGCAGCTTAGGGGACCCTAGCTCCTACGAGCAGTACTTC. Amino acid sequence: CVSSLGDPSSYEQYF. Full variable domain (remainder filled in from reference TRBV11-3 and TRBJ2-7): EAGVVQSPRYKIIEKKQPVAFWCNPISGHNTLYWYLQNLGQGPELLIRYENEEAVDDSQLPKDRFSAERLKGVDSTLKIQPAELGDSAVYLCVSSLGDPSSYEQYFGPGTRLTVT.

This clonotype has ten or more counts. The CDR3 DNA sequence: TGTGCCAGCAGTGGGGGGACGGCAACCTACGAGCAGTACTTC. Encoded protein: CASSGGTATYEQYF. This chain links TRBV6-1 with TRBJ2-7; D is perhaps TRBD1 or TRBD2 (5 bases each). The CDR3 extends over 14 amino acids. Germline CDR1 MNHNS, CDR2 SASEGT. Trimming pared 4 bases from V and 2 bases from J, leaving 12 bases between.

Points on this clonotype: One end of the junction fails to match germline, which may point to a read error. V usage is TRBV30 and J usage is TRBJ2-7; no definite D call. Germline CDR1 is GTSNPN and CDR2 is SVGIG (reference sequence). The CDR3 has 12 amino acids. The CDR3 DNA reads TGTGCCTGGAGCATGTTTACCTACGCGCAGTACTTC. Protein sequence: CAWSMFTYAQYF.

The rearrangement links TRBV19 to TRBJ2-5; weak D call: TRBD1 (5 bases). Germline V gene lookup returns CDR1 LNHDA and CDR2 SQIVND (reference sequence). The V and J ends lost 4 bases and 2 bases respectively, with 8 bases between them. The CDR3 is 13 amino acids. The CDR3 loop is CASSRTRQETQYF. CDR3 DNA sequence: TGTGCCAGTAGTAGGACAAGGCAAGAGACCCAGTACTTC.

The table lists this clonotype with a few counts. The V gene is TRBV11-2, the J gene TRBJ2-1, with D perhaps matching TRBD2 (5 bases). Germline V CDR1 and CDR2: SGHAT, FQNNGV. Between the trimmed V and J ends, which lost 1 base and 6 bases, there was a span of 10 bases. The CDR3 is 14 amino acids. CDR3 DNA: TGTGCCAGCAGCTTAGCGGGGTGGGGCAATGAGCAGTTCTTC. Translating gives CASSLAGWGNEQFF. Variable domain in full (rest from reference TRBV11-2 and TRBJ2-1): EAGVAQSPRYKIIEKRQSVAFWCNPISGHATLYWYQQILGQGPKLLIQFQNNGVVDDSQLPKDRFSAERLKGVDSTLKIQPAKLEDSAVYLCASSLAGWGNEQFFGPGTRLTVL.